Presented here are 30 T cell receptor beta chains from one specimen sequenced in a study of graft-versus-host responses after intestinal transplantation. Profiled with immunoSEQ multiplex PCR; TCRdb holds only in-frame clones, not every one. The table includes 95,000 to 150,000 clones, 85% to 95% detected once. Their antigen targets remain unknown. The source was unstimulated CD8+ T cells sorted from spleen or lymph node cells, collected before intestinal transplant. Source of these receptors: a human donor who received an intestinal transplant.

This chain joins TRBV10-3 and TRBJ2-1; 10 nucleotides line up with TRBD2. CDR3 length: 19 amino acids. The germline CDR1 and CDR2 sequences are ENHRY and SYGVKD. V shed 6 bases and J 2 bases; nucleotides not matched to a gene: 16. CDR3 nucleotide sequence: TGTGCCATCAGCGAGAGGTTAGCGGGAGGATATTTCCCCTACAATGAGCAGTTCTTC. Translated, it gives CAISERLAGGYFPYNEQFF.

The chain employs TRBV5-1 and TRBJ1-1; D gene unclear. Germline CDR1 reads SGHRS; CDR2 reads YFSETQ. V was clipped by 0 bases and J by 0 bases, with 12 bases between them. This CDR3 is built from 16 residues. The CDR3 region is CASSLGGWQLNTEAFF. The CDR3 bases are TGCGCCAGCAGCTTGGGAGGTTGGCAGCTGAACACTGAAGCTTTCTTT. Variable domain in full (rest from reference TRBV5-1 and TRBJ1-1): KAGVTQTPRYLIKTRGQQVTLSCSPISGHRSVSWYQQTPGQGLQFLFEYFSETQRNKGNFPGRFSGRQFSNSRSEMNVSTLELGDSALYLCASSLGGWQLNTEAFFGQGTRLTVV.

This clone was counted once. This chain uses TRBV7-9 with TRBJ2-1, with 10 bases aligning to TRBD1. CDR1 and CDR2 (germline): SEHNR, FQNEAQ (reference sequence). The trim removed 3 bases at V and 8 bases at J, leaving 10 bases unmatched. CDR3 length equals 16 residues. The CDR3 coding sequence is TGTGCCAGCAGCTTTGAGCCGGACAGGGGGTTCGATGAGCAGTTCTTC. This gives the protein CASSFEPDRGFDEQFF.

The count of this clone is one. The V and J genes are TRBV7-2 and TRBJ1-1; 7 bases align to TRBD1. From germline, CDR1 is SGHTA and CDR2 FQGNSA. The junction had 9 bases not matched to a gene; V was cut back by 5 bases and J by 3 bases. The CDR3 has 15 residues. The CDR3 sequence: CASSKIGGMDTEAFF. CDR3 coding DNA: TGTGCCAGCAGCAAAATAGGGGGCATGGACACTGAAGCTTTCTTT.

This clone was found once. The J gene is TRBJ1-4, the V gene TRBV25-1, with D unresolved. Trimming removed 4 bases at V and 8 bases at J, with 8 bases between. The CDR3 length is 12 residues. Germline V gene data show CDR1 as MGHDK and CDR2 as SYGVNS. The CDR3 region has the DNA TGTGCCAGCAGTGGGACCTGGGAAAAACTGTTTTTT. Its translation: CASSGTWEKLFF.

This chain links TRBV15 with TRBJ2-1; TRBD2 aligns across 7 bases. CDR3 length: 16 amino acids. Trimming removed 0 bases from V and 7 bases from J; junction bases left unmatched: 9. Per the germline V gene, CDR1 is LNHNV and CDR2 is YYDKDF (reference sequence). Here the CDR3 reads CATSREVGGRRNEQFF. The CDR3 nucleotides are TGTGCCACCAGCAGAGAGGTGGGCGGGAGAAGGAATGAGCAGTTCTTC.

This chain links TRBV29-1 with TRBJ2-2; 10 nucleotides match TRBD1. The CDR3 has 14 amino acids. CDR1 and CDR2 from the germline V gene are SQVTM and ANQGSEA. V lost 7 bases, J lost 4 bases, and 6 bases stayed unmatched. DNA for the CDR3: TGCAGCGCCGACAGGGGGCGAGGCACCGGGGAGCTGTTTTTT. It is translated as CSADRGRGTGELFF.

The V and J genes are TRBV27 and TRBJ2-2; either TRBD1 or TRBD2 may supply D (5 bases each). Deletions cut 7 bases from V and 4 bases from J, with 13 bases between. Germline V CDR1 and CDR2: MNHEY, SMNVEV (reference sequence). The CDR3 has 14 amino acids. CDR3 nucleotides: TGTGCCAGCACGACTGTGGGGACCACCGGGGAGCTGTTTTTT. Translation: CASTTVGTTGELFF.

The genes are TRBV7-9 and TRBJ2-1; 7 bases map to TRBD1. Trimming at V came to 7 bases and at J to 7 bases, leaving 22 bases not matched to a gene. The CDR3 covers 18 residues. The germline V gene has CDR1 SEHNR and CDR2 FQNEAQ (reference sequence). For the CDR3, the DNA is TGTGCCAGCACCAAGGGGGCGAAGCGACCCAGGGAAGGGAATGAGCAGTTCTTC. Residues: CASTKGAKRPREGNEQFF.

This clone was observed once. The chain joins TRBV6-5 to TRBJ2-7; 7 positions agree with TRBD2. This CDR3 is 14 amino acids long. After removal of 10 bases from V and 5 bases from J, the junction contained 14 bases not matched to a gene. Germline V lookup: CDR1 MNHEY, CDR2 SVGAGI. The CDR3 DNA reads TGTGCCACCATTAACCGTTGGGAGGGCCACGAGCAGTACTTC. Protein: CATINRWEGHEQYF.

The genes are TRBV4-2 and TRBJ2-3, with TRBD2 identical over 11 bases. Losses at the gene ends were 4 bases for V and 0 bases for J; bases not matched to a gene: 6. The CDR3 consists of 17 residues. The germline V gene has CDR1 LGHNA and CDR2 YNFKEQ. The DNA for the CDR3 is TGTGCCAGCAGCCTATACTGGACTAGCGGGAGCACAGATACGCAGTATTTT. Its protein is CASSLYWTSGSTDTQYF.

This rearrangement joins TRBV27 to TRBJ2-7; TRBD1 might be the D (6 bases). Germline loops: CDR1 MNHEY, CDR2 SMNVEV (reference sequence). The CDR3 consists of 18 residues. V was trimmed by 0 bases and J by 0 bases, leaving 18 bases between them. The DNA for the CDR3 is TGTGCCAGCAGTTTATCGATGGACAGACTCCCCAGCTCCTACGAGCAGTACTTC. Translating gives CASSLSMDRLPSSYEQYF.

This chain links TRBV6-5 with TRBJ1-1, with D uncertain. CDR3 length: 14 amino acids. Germline V gene lookup returns CDR1 MNHEY and CDR2 SVGAGI. Between the trimmed V and J ends, which lost 0 bases and 2 bases, there was a span of 7 bases. The CDR3 is CASSYSVSNTEAFF. The CDR3, as DNA: TGTGCCAGCAGTTACTCGGTGAGTAACACTGAAGCTTTCTTT.

This clone has only one observation. Here the CDR3 DNA reads TGTGCCAGCAGTTACGCGGCAGGGGACGACTATGGCTACACCTTC. Amino acids: CASSYAAGDDYGYTF. The V gene is TRBV6-5, the J gene TRBJ1-2; possible D gene TRBD1, 6 bases. V lost 2 bases and J 3 bases, leaving 13 bases between the germline ends. This CDR3 has 15 residues. Germline values: CDR1 MNHEY, CDR2 SVGAGI.

DNA of the CDR3: TGTGCCAGCAGCCAAGAGGAGGGAGGGCCTTGGTACAATGAGCAGTTCTTC. Translated: CASSQEEGGPWYNEQFF. The chain combines TRBV14 with TRBJ2-1, with 7 bases lining up with TRBD2. The CDR3 runs to 17 residues. The V and J ends lost 0 bases and 4 bases, in that order; junction bases with no gene match: 9. Germline V gives CDR1 SGHDN, CDR2 FVKESK.

This chain links TRBV19 with TRBJ1-2; 8 nucleotides line up with TRBD1. The CDR3 sequence is 17 residues long. The germline V gene encodes CDR1 LNHDA and CDR2 SQIVND (reference sequence). V shed 7 bases, J shed 2 bases, and the junction held 15 bases outside the gene matches. DNA of the CDR3: TGTGCCAGTACCGATCCGGGACAGGCGGCAACGAACTATGGCTACACCTTC. This translates into CASTDPGQAATNYGYTF.

Comments on this clone: This same CDR3 is encoded by further DNA sequences in the sample. This chain uses TRBV6-5 with TRBJ1-5; no clear D gene. CDR3 size: 13 residues. The V and J ends lost 2 bases and 1 base respectively, with 3 bases between them. Germline V gene data show CDR1 as MNHEY and CDR2 as SVGAGI. In nucleotides, the CDR3 is TGTGCCAGCAGTTACGGGAGCAATCAGCCCCAGCATTTT. Translated, it gives CASSYGSNQPQHF.

About this clone itself: A read error may account for a junction end that differs from germline. This chain joins TRBV7-7 and TRBJ2-7; 13 bases line up with TRBD2. The CDR3 covers 15 residues. Germline V gives CDR1 SSHAT, CDR2 FNYEAQ (reference sequence). This CDR3 reads CASSPGTSGAYEQYF. The CDR3 DNA sequence: TGTGCTAGCAGCCCGGGGACTAGCGGGGCCTACGAGCAGTACTTC. Full variable domain (rest looked up from reference TRBV7-7 and TRBJ2-7): GAGVSQSPRYKVTKRGQDVTLRCDPISSHATLYWYQQALGQGPEFLTYFNYEAQPDKSGLPSDRFSAERPEGSISTLTIQRTEQRDSAMYRCASSPGTSGAYEQYFGPGTRLTVT.

With respect to this clone: One end of the junction varies from germline; a read error may be responsible. The rearrangement uses TRBV13 and TRBJ1-1; a weak D match, TRBD1 (6 bases). Germline CDR1 and CDR2: PRHDT and FYEKMQ (reference sequence). This CDR3 region has 12 residues. The DNA of the CDR3 is TGTGCCAGCAGCATAGGGGGGAATGAAGCTTTCTTT. It translates to CASSIGGNEAFF.

V is TRBV19 and J is TRBJ2-1; no clear D gene. The CDR3 runs to 11 residues. The V end was cut by 4 bases, the J end by 10 bases, with 8 bases between. Germline V gives CDR1 LNHDA, CDR2 SQIVND (reference sequence). The CDR3 nucleotides read TGTGCCAGTAGTAAGTACACAGAGCAGTTCTTC. Encoded protein: CASSKYTEQFF.

CDR3 in amino acids: CAWGAGTDFYNEQFF. In DNA, the CDR3 is TGTGCCTGGGGTGCCGGGACAGATTTCTACAATGAGCAGTTCTTC. The gene calls are TRBV30 and TRBJ2-1, with 7 bases identical to TRBD1. The V segment lost 5 bases and the J segment 3 bases; nucleotides outside the gene matches: 10. Germline-derived CDR1 and CDR2 are GTSNPN and SVGIG (reference sequence). There are 15 residues in the CDR3.

The chain employs TRBV9 and TRBJ1-4; D is possibly TRBD1 (6 bases). V lost 5 bases and J lost 0, with 11 bases in between. There are 15 residues in the CDR3. Germline V gene sequence: CDR1 SGDLS, CDR2 YYNGEE. The CDR3 DNA follows: TGTGCCAGCAGGCGGACAGATGCAACTAATGAAAAACTGTTTTTT. Protein sequence: CASRRTDATNEKLFF.

The chain has TRBV11-2 and TRBJ2-7; tentatively, D is TRBD1 or TRBD2 (5 bases each). V gave up 8 bases and J gave up 0 bases, with 11 bases separating them. The CDR3 consists of 13 residues. In germline, CDR1 is SGHAT, CDR2 FQNNGV. CDR3 nucleotides: TGTGCCAGCGGGACCCTCGGCTCCTACGAGCAGTACTTC. This encodes CASGTLGSYEQYF. Filled out from reference TRBV11-2 and TRBJ2-7, the complete variable domain reads EAGVAQSPRYKIIEKRQSVAFWCNPISGHATLYWYQQILGQGPKLLIQFQNNGVVDDSQLPKDRFSAERLKGVDSTLKIQPAKLEDSAVYLCASGTLGSYEQYFGPGTRLTVT.

The rearrangement links TRBV14 to TRBJ2-3; perhaps TRBD1 as D (5 bases). The CDR3 totals 15 residues. Per the germline V gene, CDR1 is SGHDN and CDR2 is FVKESK. V lost 4 bases, J lost 0 bases, and 11 bases lay in between. The DNA for the CDR3 is TGTGCCAGCAGCCGACAGCTTTCTAGCACAGATACGCAGTATTTT. This encodes CASSRQLSSTDTQYF.

The genes are TRBV7-8 and TRBJ2-7, with 9 bases lining up with TRBD1. The germline V gene encodes CDR1 SGHVS and CDR2 FQNEAQ. V lost 3 bases to trimming and J lost 3 bases; unmatched junction nucleotides: 0. The CDR3 loop spans 13 amino acids. CDR3 DNA sequence: TGTGCCAGCAGCTTGGACAGGGGCTACGAGCAGTACTTC. It encodes CASSLDRGYEQYF.

The chain uses TRBV27 and TRBJ1-6; weak D call: TRBD1 (5 bases). Germline CDR1 reads MNHEY; CDR2 reads SMNVEV (reference sequence). The CDR3 runs to 16 residues. Trimming left V 2 bases short and J 4 bases short, with 12 bases between. For the CDR3, the DNA is TGTGCCAGCAGTTTACCAGGGCTGGGGTATAATTCACCCCTCCACTTT. Its translation: CASSLPGLGYNSPLHF.

This clone occurred once. The chain employs TRBV9 and TRBJ1-2, with D possibly matching TRBD1 (6 bases). Trimming cost V 0 bases and J 4 bases, with 13 bases left between them. Per the germline V gene, CDR1 is SGDLS and CDR2 is YYNGEE. The CDR3 is 15 amino acids. Here the CDR3 reads CASSVAGRGGYGYTF. The DNA for the CDR3 is TGTGCCAGCAGCGTAGCGGGCAGGGGAGGCTATGGCTACACCTTC.

This chain links TRBV13 with TRBJ2-7; tentatively, D is TRBD2 (6 bases). V lost 4 bases to trimming and J lost 0 bases, with 25 bases between them. The CDR3 contains 19 residues. Germline V gene sequence: CDR1 PRHDT, CDR2 FYEKMQ (reference sequence). The CDR3 protein is CASSSLNLLRETDSYEQYF. The CDR3 DNA follows: TGTGCCAGCAGCTCACTGAACTTGCTCCGGGAGACAGACTCCTACGAGCAGTACTTC.

This chain joins TRBV6-5 and TRBJ2-7; D uncertain. This CDR3 spans 13 amino acids. Trimming pared 5 bases from V and 5 bases from J, leaving 13 bases between. Looked up from germline, CDR1 is MNHEY and CDR2 is SVGAGI. Here the CDR3 reads CASSTVQKDEQYF. Here the CDR3 DNA reads TGTGCCAGCAGTACCGTTCAGAAGGACGAGCAGTACTTC.

This chain uses TRBV4-2 with TRBJ1-1, with 8 positions matching TRBD1. V trimming: 0 bases; J trimming: 4 bases; junction bases outside the gene matches: 7. CDR3 length equals 16 residues. Germline V gene lookup returns CDR1 LGHNA and CDR2 YNFKEQ. The CDR3 bases are TGTGCCAGCAGCCAAGATTCCCAGGACAGGGTCACTGAAGCTTTCTTT. As protein: CASSQDSQDRVTEAFF.